This passage covers 24 T cell receptor beta chains from one sample sequenced in a study of blood T cell repertoires in COVID-19. Clones were sequenced by immunoSEQ multiplex PCR, and TCRdb holds only the in-frame ones, with some missing. The sample holds 130,000 to 150,000 clones, 88% seen once. What was sequenced was peripheral blood. The receptors were sampled from a woman aged 45-59 years with acute or convalescent COVID-19.

This clone has a single count. The chain carries TRBV6-6 and TRBJ2-1; 8 bases align to TRBD1. J was trimmed by 8 bases and V by 4 bases; bases with no gene match: 4. Germline V gene lookup returns CDR1 MNHNY and CDR2 SVGAGI (reference sequence). The CDR3 loop spans 13 amino acids. CDR3 in DNA: TGTGCCAGCAGTTGGGACAGGCACTATGAGCAGTTCTTC. The encoded protein is CASSWDRHYEQFF.

The chain couples TRBV24-1 to TRBJ1-5, with 8 bases fitting TRBD1. Germline loops: CDR1 KGHDR, CDR2 SFDVKD. The V and J ends lost 10 bases and 5 bases, in that order; junction bases with no gene match: 6. CDR3 length: 13 amino acids. The CDR3 DNA reads as TGTGCCACTTCGACAGGGGAGCATCAGCCCCAGCATTTT. It translates to CATSTGEHQPQHF.

This chain connects TRBV10-3 to TRBJ1-2; possibly TRBD1 for D (6 bases). This CDR3 has 16 residues. Germline loops: CDR1 ENHRY, CDR2 SYGVKD. Trimming stripped 0 bases from V and 2 bases from J, with 13 bases between. The CDR3 is CAISESELGANYGYTF. CDR3 bases: TGTGCCATCAGTGAGTCGGAGTTGGGGGCCAACTATGGCTACACCTTC.

V and J are TRBV5-5 and TRBJ2-1, with TRBD2 identical over 12 bases. V was clipped by 1 base and J by 10 bases; unmatched bases: 9. CDR1 is SGHKS and CDR2 is YYEKEE in the germline V gene (reference sequence). The CDR3 runs to 16 residues. The CDR3 sequence is CASSLNGLAGGWEQFF. In DNA, the CDR3 is TGTGCCAGCAGCTTGAATGGGCTAGCGGGAGGGTGGGAGCAGTTCTTC.

The V call is TRBV27, the J call TRBJ2-3; no clear D gene. Looked up from germline, CDR1 is MNHEY and CDR2 is SMNVEV (reference sequence). This CDR3 has 11 residues. The germline V and J ends were trimmed by 3 bases and 5 bases, with 3 bases remaining between them. CDR3 DNA: TGTGCCAGCAGTTTTATAGATACGCAGTATTTT. Translation gives CASSFIDTQYF.

The gene calls are TRBV2 and TRBJ2-7; the D gene is possibly TRBD1 (6 bases). Germline CDR1 reads SNHLY; CDR2 reads FYNNEI. Between the trimmed V and J ends, which lost 3 bases and 0 bases, there was a span of 12 bases. The CDR3 covers 15 residues. The CDR3 region has the DNA TGTGCCAGCAGTGAGGGGGTACAGGGCTCCTACGAGCAGTACTTC. This gives the protein CASSEGVQGSYEQYF.

The chain is built from TRBV5-1 and TRBJ1-6; D ambiguous. Germline CDR1 is SGHRS and CDR2 is YFSETQ. With 0 bases removed from V and 0 bases from J, the gap between germline ends came to 10 bases. CDR3 size: 17 residues. In nucleotides, the CDR3 is TGCGCCAGCAGCTTGGTCCCGGGAAGCTCCTATAATTCACCCCTCCACTTT. Translated, it gives CASSLVPGSSYNSPLHF. The full variable domain, with the rest looked up from reference TRBV5-1 and TRBJ1-6, is KAGVTQTPRYLIKTRGQQVTLSCSPISGHRSVSWYQQTPGQGLQFLFEYFSETQRNKGNFPGRFSGRQFSNSRSEMNVSTLELGDSALYLCASSLVPGSSYNSPLHFGNGTRLTVT.

The chain has TRBV6-5 and TRBJ2-7; D not resolved. Germline loops: CDR1 MNHEY, CDR2 SVGAGI. The CDR3 is made up of 11 amino acids. Trimming shortened V by 11 bases and J by 4 bases, and 12 bases separated the two germline ends. As DNA, the CDR3 is TGTGCCGCCTCAGACTGGTACGAGCAGTACTTC. Translation: CAASDWYEQYF.

The chain recombines TRBV10-3 with TRBJ1-1; no firm D call. The CDR3 has 16 residues. CDR1 and CDR2 (germline): ENHRY, SYGVKD. V shed 0 bases and J shed 1 base, with 12 bases lying between them. CDR3 region: CAISESESRANTEAFF. The CDR3 DNA follows: TGTGCCATCAGTGAGTCGGAATCGCGGGCGAACACTGAAGCTTTCTTT.

In the case of this clone: This same CDR3 is encoded by further DNA sequences in the sample. This chain uses TRBV18 with TRBJ1-1, with 9 positions matching TRBD1. Germline V lookup: CDR1 KGHSH, CDR2 LQKENI. The length of the CDR3 is 14 residues. J lost 2 bases, V lost 3 bases, and 1 base had no gene match. CDR3 sequence (DNA): TGTGCCAGCTCACCGGGACAGGGAAACACTGAAGCTTTCTTT. Amino acids: CASSPGQGNTEAFF. Complete variable domain (other parts from reference TRBV18 and TRBJ1-1): NAGVMQNPRHLVRRRGQEARLRCSPMKGHSHVYWYRQLPEEGLKFMVYLQKENIIDESGMPKERFSAEFPKEGPSILRIQQVVRGDSAAYFCASSPGQGNTEAFFGQGTRLTVV.

V usage is TRBV6-5 and J usage is TRBJ2-7; 7 bases agree with TRBD1. The V segment lost 6 bases and the J segment 2 bases; nucleotides outside the gene matches: 7. CDR1 is MNHEY and CDR2 is SVGAGI in the germline V gene. The CDR3 length is 14 residues. CDR3 sequence reads: CASSRDRVTYEQYF. The CDR3 bases are TGTGCCAGCAGCCGCGACAGGGTAACCTACGAGCAGTACTTC.

The J gene is TRBJ1-2, the V gene TRBV3-1 (or the pseudogene TRBV3-2); D not resolved. Germline-derived CDR1 and CDR2 are LGHDT and YNNKEL (reference sequence). V was pared by 4 bases and J by 2 bases, with 8 bases between. The length of the CDR3 is 13 residues. CDR3 bases: TGTGCCAGCAGCCTAAACACGAACTATGGCTACACCTTC. It codes for CASSLNTNYGYTF.

This clone was seen only once. The chain links TRBV27 to TRBJ2-3, with 9 bases matching TRBD2. The J segment lost 3 bases and the V segment lost 6 bases, leaving 7 bases of the junction unmatched. The germline V gene encodes CDR1 MNHEY and CDR2 SMNVEV (reference sequence). CDR3 length: 15 residues. The CDR3 nucleotides read TGTGCCAGCAGCGAGCGGGAGGCCGTAACAGATACGCAGTATTTT. It is translated as CASSEREAVTDTQYF.

CDR3 sequence reads: CASSISTGLTVMSNQPQHF. The CDR3 coding sequence is TGTGCCAGTAGTATCTCGACAGGGTTGACGGTAATGAGCAATCAGCCCCAGCATTTT. The chain is built from TRBV19 and TRBJ1-5; 7 nucleotides agree with TRBD1. CDR1 LNHDA and CDR2 SQIVND come from the germline V gene (reference sequence). Trimming cost V 3 bases and J 1 base; bases outside gene matches: 15. The CDR3 length is 19 residues.

This clone appeared a few times. The chain combines TRBV6-1 with TRBJ1-2; D not certain. Trimming removed 1 base from V and 7 bases from J, with 13 bases in between. The CDR3 covers 14 residues. The V gene's germline CDR1 is MNHNS and CDR2 SASEGT. The CDR3 spells CASSEGLRGSGYTF. The CDR3 nucleotides are TGTGCCAGCAGTGAAGGGCTTAGAGGTTCTGGCTACACCTTC.

This chain joins TRBV24-1 and TRBJ2-5, with 7 bases matching TRBD2. With V trimmed by 3 bases and J by 5 bases, 8 bases remained unmatched. From germline, CDR1 is KGHDR and CDR2 SFDVKD. There are 15 residues in the CDR3. Written as DNA, the CDR3 is TGTGCCACCAGTGATGGGGGGACTAAATGGGAGACCCAGTACTTC. Its translation is CATSDGGTKWETQYF.

V usage is TRBV7-3 and J usage is TRBJ2-2; D is unclear. Trimming shortened V by 0 bases and J by 6 bases, and 8 bases separated the two germline ends. This CDR3 is built from 14 residues. The germline V gene encodes CDR1 SGHTA and CDR2 FQGTGA. The CDR3 DNA reads as TGTGCCAGCAGCTTAACTCGTCTCGCCGGGGAGCTGTTTTTT. It encodes CASSLTRLAGELFF.

The rearrangement links TRBV6-4 to TRBJ2-1, with D possibly TRBD1 on 6 matching bases. Trimming shortened V by 5 bases and J by 4 bases, and 12 bases separated the two germline ends. There are 14 residues in the CDR3. In germline, CDR1 is MRHNA, CDR2 SNTAGT. CDR3 loop: CASSMGAGYNEQFF. In DNA form, the CDR3 reads TGTGCCAGCAGTATGGGGGCGGGTTACAATGAGCAGTTCTTC.

This chain links TRBV7-9 with TRBJ2-1; 14 nucleotides match TRBD2. This CDR3 region has 19 residues. The ends lost 4 bases at V and 7 bases at J; junction bases unmatched: 15. CDR1 and CDR2 from the germline V gene are SEHNR and FQNEAQ (reference sequence). The CDR3 DNA sequence: TGTGCCAGCAGCTGGAGGGGCCACTGGACTAGCGGGAGGACGAATGAGCAGTTCTTC. Translating it yields CASSWRGHWTSGRTNEQFF.

The chain has TRBV9 and TRBJ2-3, with 8 positions matching TRBD1. V shed 0 bases and J 4 bases; nucleotides not matched to a gene: 13. The CDR3 consists of 18 residues. Germline assignment: CDR1 SGDLS and CDR2 YYNGEE. The CDR3 bases are TGTGCCAGCAGCGTAGACCCGGGACAGGCCACAAGCCCAGATACGCAGTATTTT. Protein sequence: CASSVDPGQATSPDTQYF.

The chain links TRBV5-1 to TRBJ2-5, with TRBD2 as a possible D gene (5 bases). With 3 bases removed from V and 10 bases from J, the gap between germline ends came to 16 bases. The germline V gene has CDR1 SGHRS and CDR2 YFSETQ. The CDR3 covers 13 residues. The CDR3 loop reads CASSSDLPDSQYF. Here the CDR3 DNA reads TGCGCCAGCAGCTCGGACTTACCAGATAGCCAGTACTTC.

The chain couples TRBV7-2 to TRBJ1-4, with D perhaps TRBD1 (5 bases). This CDR3 has 14 amino acids. The V and J ends lost 2 bases and 4 bases respectively, with 8 bases between them. CDR1 is SGHTA and CDR2 is FQGNSA in the germline V gene. The CDR3 sequence is CASSLHGGNEKLFF. As DNA, the CDR3 is TGTGCCAGCAGCTTACACGGGGGTAATGAAAAACTGTTTTTT.

The chain combines TRBV5-1 with TRBJ1-1, with TRBD1 identical over 10 bases. Germline V lookup: CDR1 SGHRS, CDR2 YFSETQ. This CDR3 comprises 17 residues. With V trimmed by 1 base and J by 1 base, 7 bases remained unmatched. The CDR3 spells CASSLSGTGDQNTEAFF. CDR3 in DNA: TGCGCCAGCAGCTTGTCAGGGACAGGGGACCAGAACACTGAAGCTTTCTTT.

This chain joins TRBV10-2 and TRBJ2-5; tentative D call: TRBD2 (6 bases). CDR3 length: 14 amino acids. The V gene lost 0 bases and the J gene lost 4 bases, with 9 bases spanning the gap. The germline V gene has CDR1 WSHSY and CDR2 SAAADI. CDR3 coding DNA: TGCGCCAGCAGTGAGTCGGTGGAGGGAGAGACCCAGTACTTC. Its protein is CASSESVEGETQYF.